This T cell receptor beta chain appears in the sequencing data of a study of cytomegalovirus exposure and HLA in healthy donors. The PCR made use of 60 Vbeta and 13 Jbeta primers. Using immunoSEQ multiplex PCR, the repertoire was profiled, and TCRdb retains in-frame clones only, with some absent. Among about 170,000 clones listed, roughly 79% were seen once. Germline V gene lookup returns CDR1 SGHVS and CDR2 FQNEAQ. Between the trimmed V and J ends, which lost 7 bases and 3 bases, there was a span of 18 bases. CDR3 length equals 16 residues. The TCR comes from a woman aged 18 to 35 in good health and CMV-seropositive. The J gene is TRBJ2-2, the V gene TRBV7-8; perhaps TRBD1 as D (6 bases). The specimen sequenced was PBMCs. The CDR3 DNA sequence: TGTGCCAGCACCCACTACAGGGTCGGAGACACCGGGGAGCTGTTTTTT. Translating gives CASTHYRVGDTGELFF.